Listed here is a single TCR beta chain. The antigen remains unidentified. Germline V lookup: CDR1 SGHDT, CDR2 YYEEEE. This CDR3 has 16 residues. The V gene end was trimmed by 2 bases and the J gene end by 1 base; junction bases not matched to a gene: 6. The PCR had 60 Vbeta and 13 Jbeta primers. Generated by immunoSEQ multiplex PCR, the TCRdb table keeps only in-frame clones and is missing some. The table includes more than 200,000 clones, about 81% detected once. These data originate in a study of cytomegalovirus exposure and HLA in healthy donors. Findings and limits, study-wide: Associated with cytomegalovirus, according to the listing, were fewer than 200 TCR beta chains. Later, an analysis showed that TCR beta chains associated with HLA were more clonally expanded than others that were equally common. Several top significant clusters appeared, in a later analysis, to be linked to common viral pathogens. Later analysis placed DRB1 highest and HLA-C lowest in TCR association rates, which differed by HLA locus.

The chain couples TRBV5-6 to TRBJ2-5; 9 bases line up with TRBD2. This receptor was obtained from a man between 35 and 55 years old in good health and CMV-seropositive. Input material: PBMCs. CDR3 in amino acids: CASSFFPSGTQETQYF. The DNA for the CDR3 is TGTGCCAGCAGCTTTTTCCCTAGCGGGACCCAAGAGACCCAGTACTTC.